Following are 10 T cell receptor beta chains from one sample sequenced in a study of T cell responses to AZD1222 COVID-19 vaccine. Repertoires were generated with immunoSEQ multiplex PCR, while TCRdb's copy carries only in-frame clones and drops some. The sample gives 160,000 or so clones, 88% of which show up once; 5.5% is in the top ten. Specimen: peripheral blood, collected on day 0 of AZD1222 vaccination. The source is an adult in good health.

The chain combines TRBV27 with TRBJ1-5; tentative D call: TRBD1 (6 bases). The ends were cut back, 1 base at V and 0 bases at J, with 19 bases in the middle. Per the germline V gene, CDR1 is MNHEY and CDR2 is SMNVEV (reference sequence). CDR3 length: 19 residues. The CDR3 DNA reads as TGTGCCAGCAGTTTATTCTGGACAGAGACCCTATCTAGCAATCAGCCCCAGCATTTT. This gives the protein CASSLFWTETLSSNQPQHF.

CDR3: CASSALEGYNSPLHF. The CDR3, as DNA: TGTGCCAGTAGTGCGCTAGAAGGCTATAATTCACCCCTCCACTTT. V is TRBV19 and J is TRBJ1-6; unclear D gene. This CDR3 contains 15 residues. CDR1 is LNHDA and CDR2 is SQIVND in the germline V gene (reference sequence). The V end lost 5 bases, the J end lost 3 bases, and 11 bases lay between the germline ends.

CDR3 DNA sequence: TGTGCCAGCAGCGAACAATTAGAGGAAAAACTGTTTTTT. As protein: CASSEQLEEKLFF. V is TRBV14 and J is TRBJ1-4; D ambiguous. Germline V gives CDR1 SGHDN, CDR2 FVKESK. V dropped 5 bases and J dropped 8 bases, with 12 bases sitting between them. This CDR3 is 13 amino acids long.

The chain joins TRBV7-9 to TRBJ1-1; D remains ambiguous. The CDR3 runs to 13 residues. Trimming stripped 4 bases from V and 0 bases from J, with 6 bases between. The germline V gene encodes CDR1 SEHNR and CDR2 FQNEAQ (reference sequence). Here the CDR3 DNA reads TGTGCCAGCAGCTCGGTATTGAACACTGAAGCTTTCTTT. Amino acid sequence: CASSSVLNTEAFF. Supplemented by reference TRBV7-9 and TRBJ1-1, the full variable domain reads DTGVSQNPRHKITKRGQNVTFRCDPISEHNRLYWYRQTLGQGPEFLTYFQNEAQLEKSRLLSDRFSAERPKGSFSTLEIQRTEQGDSAMYLCASSSVLNTEAFFGQGTRLTVV.

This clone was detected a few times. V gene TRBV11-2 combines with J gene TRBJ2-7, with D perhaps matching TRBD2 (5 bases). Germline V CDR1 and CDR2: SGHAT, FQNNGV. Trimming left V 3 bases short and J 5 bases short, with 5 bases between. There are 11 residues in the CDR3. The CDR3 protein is CASSLRDEQYF. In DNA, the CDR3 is TGTGCCAGCAGCTTGAGGGACGAGCAGTACTTC.

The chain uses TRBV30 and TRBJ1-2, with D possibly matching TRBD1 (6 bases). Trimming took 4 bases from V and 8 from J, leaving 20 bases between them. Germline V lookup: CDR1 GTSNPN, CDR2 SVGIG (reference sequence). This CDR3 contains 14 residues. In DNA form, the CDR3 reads TGTGCCTGGACTAGAACATCAGGGGATCAAGGCTACACCTTC. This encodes CAWTRTSGDQGYTF. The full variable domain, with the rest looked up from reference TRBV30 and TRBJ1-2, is SQTIHQWPATLVQPVGSPLSLECTVEGTSNPNLYWYRQAAGRGLQLLFYSVGIGQISSEVPQNLSASRPQDRQFILSSKKLLLSDSGFYLCAWTRTSGDQGYTFGSGTRLTVV.

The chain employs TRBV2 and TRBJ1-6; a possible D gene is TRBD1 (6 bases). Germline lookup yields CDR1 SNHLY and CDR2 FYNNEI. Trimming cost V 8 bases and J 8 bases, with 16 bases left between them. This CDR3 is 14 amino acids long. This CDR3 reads CASPAGGGDSPLHF. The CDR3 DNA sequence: TGTGCCAGCCCCGCTGGGGGCGGGGATTCACCCCTCCACTTT.

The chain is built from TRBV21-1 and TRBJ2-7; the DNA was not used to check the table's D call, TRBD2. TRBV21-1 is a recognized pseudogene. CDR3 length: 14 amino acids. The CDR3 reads CARRTSGTSYEQYF. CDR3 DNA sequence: TGTGCCAGACGGACTAGCGGAACCTCCTACGAGCAGTACTTC.

The CDR3 DNA reads TGTGCCAGCAGTTCTCAGGGAAATCAGCCCCAGCATTTT. Encoded protein: CASSSQGNQPQHF. The chain links TRBV6-5 to TRBJ1-5; the D gene is possibly TRBD1 (5 bases). Between the trimmed V and J ends, which lost 4 bases and 4 bases, there was a span of 8 bases. The CDR3 has 13 amino acids. Germline V gene sequence: CDR1 MNHEY, CDR2 SVGAGI.

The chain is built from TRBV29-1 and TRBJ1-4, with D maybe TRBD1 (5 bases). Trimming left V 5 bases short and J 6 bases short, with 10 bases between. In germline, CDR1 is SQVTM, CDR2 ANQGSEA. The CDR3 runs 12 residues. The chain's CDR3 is CSVLGEDEKLFF. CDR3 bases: TGCAGCGTTTTGGGGGAGGATGAAAAACTGTTTTTT.